The 2 T cell receptor beta chains listed next were all sequenced from one sample in a study of cytomegalovirus exposure and HLA in healthy donors (dated by TCRdb to the late 2010s). The method behind the library was the immunoSEQ multiplex PCR assay. For the multiplex PCR, a mixture combining 60 forward primers for TCR Vbeta segments and 13 reverse primers for TCR Jbeta segments was used. TCRdb holds this immuneACCESS table with in-frame rearrangements only. Some clones are missing; in checked studies, unresolved V genes explain under half, and the rest has no known cause. This sample gives 150,000 to 190,000 clones in total; about 88% of them show up just once. 2% to 2.5% of the sample is taken by the ten largest. The specimen was PBMCs. These receptors were obtained from a woman between 18 and 29 years old in good health and CMV-seronegative.

The chain carries TRBV27 and TRBJ1-6, with TRBD1 matching over 7 bases. Germline CDR1 and CDR2: MNHEY and SMNVEV (reference sequence). The CDR3 is 14 residues long. Trimming took 6 bases from V and 9 from J; bases not matched to a gene: 8. In DNA, the CDR3 is TGTGCCAGCAGATTACAGGGGTTAGTTTCACCCCTCCACTTT. Its translation: CASRLQGLVSPLHF.

The J gene is TRBJ2-1, the V gene TRBV29-1, with D possibly matching TRBD2 (5 bases). CDR1 is SQVTM, CDR2 ANQGSEA, per germline. This CDR3 comprises 16 residues. V lost 1 base and J lost 0, with 13 bases in between. CDR3 residues: CSVEGGSSSSYNEQFF. Written as DNA, the CDR3 is TGCAGCGTTGAAGGTGGGAGTTCAAGCTCCTACAATGAGCAGTTCTTC.